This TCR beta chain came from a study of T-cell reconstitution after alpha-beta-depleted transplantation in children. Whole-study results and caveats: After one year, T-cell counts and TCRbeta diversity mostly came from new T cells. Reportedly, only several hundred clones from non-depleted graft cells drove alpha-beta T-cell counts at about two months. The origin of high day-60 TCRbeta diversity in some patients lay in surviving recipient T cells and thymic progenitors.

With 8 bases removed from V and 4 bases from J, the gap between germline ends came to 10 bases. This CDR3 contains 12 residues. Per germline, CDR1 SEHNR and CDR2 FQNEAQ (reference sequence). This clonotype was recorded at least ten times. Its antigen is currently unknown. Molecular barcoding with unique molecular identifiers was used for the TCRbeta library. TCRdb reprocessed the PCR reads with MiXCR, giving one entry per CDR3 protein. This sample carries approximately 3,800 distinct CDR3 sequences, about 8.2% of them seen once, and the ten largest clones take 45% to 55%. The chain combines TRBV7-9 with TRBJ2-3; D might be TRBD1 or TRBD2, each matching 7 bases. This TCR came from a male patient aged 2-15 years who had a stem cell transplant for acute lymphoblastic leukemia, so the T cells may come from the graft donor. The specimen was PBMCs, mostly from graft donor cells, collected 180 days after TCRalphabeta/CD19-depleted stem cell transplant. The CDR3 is CASQGGADTQYF. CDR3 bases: TGTGCCAGCCAGGGGGGGGCAGATACGCAGTATTTT.